This T cell receptor beta chain was sequenced in a study of blood T cell repertoires in COVID-19. Study overall: Specimens from acute and convalescent COVID-19 originated in the United States, Italy and Spain. The cDNA or gDNA used as material had been derived from T cells, B-cell-depleted T cells, or PBMCs.

Germline CDR1 SGHRS, CDR2 YFSETQ. V was shortened by 1 base and J by 4 bases, with 11 bases between the two germline ends. This CDR3 is 14 amino acids long. Original processing methods: Nucleated cell counts were estimated from reference gene primer amplification. The assay was immunoSEQ multiplex PCR, and TCRdb's table has in-frame clones only and misses some. D and trimming come from the DNA, and the V and J calls and clone size come from that table. In the table there are about 62,000 clones, around nine tenths of which are singletons. V gene TRBV5-1 combines with J gene TRBJ2-5, with D unclear. The material sequenced was peripheral blood. This sequence was found in a man between 65 and 85 years old with acute or convalescent COVID-19. The CDR3 sequence is CASSLTAPGETQYF. CDR3 nucleotide sequence: TGCGCCAGCAGCTTGACTGCCCCGGGAGAGACCCAGTACTTC.